Listed here are 8 T cell receptor beta chains from one sample, sequenced in a study of T-cell reconstitution after alpha-beta-depleted transplantation in children. It was with unique molecular identifiers that the TCRbeta library was prepared. TCRdb itself ran the PCR reads through MiXCR, one entry per CDR3 protein. The sample has fewer than 250,000 distinct CDR3 sequences, around 8% seen once. This material consisted of PBMCs, mostly from graft donor cells, taken 180 days after TCRalphabeta/CD19-depleted stem cell transplant. These receptors all stem from a male patient younger than 18 who had a stem cell transplant for acute lymphoblastic leukemia, so the T cells may come from the graft donor.

In its sample, this clonotype was seen many times. The chain carries TRBV6-1 and TRBJ2-5, with D unresolved. This CDR3 is built from 15 residues. Between the trimmed V and J ends, which lost 7 bases and 0 bases, there was a span of 15 bases. Germline V gives CDR1 MNHNS, CDR2 SASEGT. The CDR3 protein is CASTRRQVYQETQYF. CDR3 DNA: TGTGCCAGCACTCGCCGTCAGGTGTACCAAGAGACCCAGTACTTC.

At least ten counts were recorded for this clonotype. V usage is TRBV10-3 and J usage is TRBJ2-5, with 14 bases aligning to TRBD2. Germline assignment: CDR1 ENHRY and CDR2 SYGVKD. The CDR3 is 17 amino acids. Losses at the gene ends were 2 bases for V and 1 base for J; bases not matched to a gene: 3. The CDR3 DNA is TGTGCCATCAGTGAGGGGGGACTAGCGGGGGTCCAAGAGACCCAGTACTTC. Translating gives CAISEGGLAGVQETQYF.

At least ten counts were recorded for this clonotype. V usage is TRBV20-1 and J usage is TRBJ2-3; 10 bases line up with TRBD1. There are 14 residues in the CDR3. Germline CDR1 is DFQATT and CDR2 is SNEGSKA (reference sequence). V gave up 3 bases and J gave up 4 bases; unmatched junction bases: 4. The CDR3 DNA reads TGCAGTGCTAGCTCCGACAGGGGGCCAGATACGCAGTATTTT. Its protein is CSASSDRGPDTQYF.

This clonotype was picked up many times. The V gene is TRBV12-3 or TRBV12-4, the J gene TRBJ2-1; 15 nucleotides align to TRBD2. The CDR3 contains 15 residues. After removal of 3 bases from V and 8 bases from J, the junction contained 2 bases not matched to a gene. CDR3 loop: CASSLGLAGGHEQFF. CDR3 nucleotide sequence: TGTGCCAGCAGTTTGGGACTAGCGGGAGGTCATGAGCAGTTCTTC.

This clonotype was seen repeatedly, ten times or more. The V gene is TRBV18, the J gene TRBJ2-3; either TRBD1 or TRBD2 may fit D (6 bases each). The germline gives CDR1 KGHSH, CDR2 LQKENI. The CDR3 has 14 residues. Trimming removed 0 bases from V and 6 bases from J, with 10 bases in between. The CDR3: CASSPPGGRDTQYF. For the CDR3, the DNA is TGTGCCAGCTCACCACCGGGGGGCAGGGATACGCAGTATTTT. Filled out from reference TRBV18 and TRBJ2-3, the complete variable domain reads NAGVMQNPRHLVRRRGQEARLRCSPMKGHSHVYWYRQLPEEGLKFMVYLQKENIIDESGMPKERFSAEFPKEGPSILRIQQVVRGDSAAYFCASSPPGGRDTQYFGPGTRLTVL.

The J gene is TRBJ2-2, the V gene TRBV28, with 8 bases lining up with TRBD1. The V gene end was trimmed by 6 bases and the J gene end by 4 bases; junction bases not matched to a gene: 13. Germline V gene sequence: CDR1 MDHEN, CDR2 SYDVKM. This CDR3 spans 17 amino acids. CDR3 DNA: TGTGCCAGCAGAGACGGGGCAGGGGGCTGGGGCACCGGGGAGCTGTTTTTT. Translated: CASRDGAGGWGTGELFF.

On this clonotype: This clone may be a read error of a much larger clone one base away. This chain links TRBV5-1 with TRBJ1-5; D not resolved. CDR1 is SGHRS and CDR2 is YFSETQ in the germline V gene. Trimming pared 1 base from V and 4 bases from J, leaving 9 bases between. This CDR3 is built from 14 residues. For the CDR3, the DNA is TGCGCCAGCAGCTTGACGCGACTTAATCAGCCCCAGCATTTT. It codes for CASSLTRLNQPQHF.

The table lists this clonotype with many counts. V and J are TRBV5-1 and TRBJ1-2; possible D gene TRBD1, 6 bases. V shed 2 bases and J shed 4 bases, with 12 bases lying between them. CDR3 length: 14 residues. In germline, CDR1 is SGHRS, CDR2 YFSETQ. Here the CDR3 DNA reads TGCGCCAGCAGCTTACAGGGTGTCCCCTATGGCTACACCTTC. Its translation: CASSLQGVPYGYTF. Complete variable domain (other parts from reference TRBV5-1 and TRBJ1-2): KAGVTQTPRYLIKTRGQQVTLSCSPISGHRSVSWYQQTPGQGLQFLFEYFSETQRNKGNFPGRFSGRQFSNSRSEMNVSTLELGDSALYLCASSLQGVPYGYTFGSGTRLTVV.